Below are 29 T cell receptor beta chains sequenced from a single sample in a study of CD8 T cells in ankylosing spondylitis. TCRdb ran MiXCR on the 5' RACE reads and lists one entry per CDR3 protein. The sample comprises 200,000 to 300,000 distinct CDR3 sequences, under 12% of which are singletons, and about 2.5% rests with the top ten. Sequenced: blood, either unsorted or a sorted T cell fraction (not recorded which). These receptors originate from a male donor with ankylosing spondylitis or in good health (not recorded which).

This clonotype was counted many times. The rearrangement uses TRBV7-9 and TRBJ2-1; the D gene is possibly TRBD1 (6 bases). Deletions cut 3 bases from V and 6 bases from J, with 15 bases between. Per germline, CDR1 SEHNR and CDR2 FQNEAQ (reference sequence). This CDR3 has 15 amino acids. CDR3 DNA sequence: TGTGCCAGCAGCTTTCCACAGGGTCAGGCCAATGAGCAGTTCTTC. Amino acids: CASSFPQGQANEQFF.

This clonotype has ten or more counts. The chain combines TRBV4-2 with TRBJ1-5; D not resolved. Trimming cost V 0 bases and J 0 bases, with 9 bases left between them. CDR3 length equals 16 residues. Germline values: CDR1 LGHNA, CDR2 YNFKEQ. Here the CDR3 DNA reads TGTGCCAGCAGCCAAGAATCTCTTCATAGCAATCAGCCCCAGCATTTT. This encodes CASSQESLHSNQPQHF.

The genes are TRBV12-5 and TRBJ1-6, with a possible D match to TRBD1 (5 bases). The V and J ends lost 5 bases and 7 bases respectively, with 15 bases between them. This CDR3 region has 15 residues. Germline V lookup: CDR1 LGHNT, CDR2 FRNRAP. CDR3 nucleotides: TGTGCTAGTGGTCCTGGGACGGCTTGGAATTCACCCCTCCACTTT. Its protein product is CASGPGTAWNSPLHF.

In its sample, this clonotype was seen many times. This chain joins TRBV10-3 and TRBJ1-5, with D perhaps TRBD1 (6 bases). V was cut by 8 bases and J by 0 bases, with 8 bases left in between. CDR3 length equals 13 residues. CDR1 and CDR2 (germline): ENHRY, SYGVKD. The CDR3 loop is CAIQGNSNQPQHF. The DNA of the CDR3 is TGTGCCATCCAGGGGAATAGCAATCAGCCCCAGCATTTT.

The CDR3 spells CAWSFDRGNEQYF. CDR3 DNA: TGTGCCTGGAGTTTCGACAGGGGGAACGAGCAGTACTTC. The chain joins TRBV30 to TRBJ2-7; 9 bases agree with TRBD1. There are 13 residues in the CDR3. Germline V gives CDR1 GTSNPN, CDR2 SVGIG (reference sequence). The ends lost 2 bases at V and 5 bases at J; junction bases unmatched: 4.

Many counts were recorded for this clonotype. V usage is TRBV7-9 and J usage is TRBJ1-1; no definite D call. With 9 bases removed from V and 5 bases from J, the gap between germline ends came to 13 bases. The CDR3 totals 12 residues. The germline gives CDR1 SEHNR, CDR2 FQNEAQ (reference sequence). The CDR3 spells CASTAGGTEAFF. In nucleotides, the CDR3 is TGTGCCAGTACCGCGGGAGGTACTGAAGCTTTCTTT.

This chain joins TRBV28 and TRBJ1-4; D is uncertain. V gave up 7 bases and J gave up 8 bases, with 5 bases separating them. In germline, CDR1 is MDHEN, CDR2 SYDVKM. The CDR3 contains 10 residues. For the CDR3, the DNA is TGTGCCAGCAAAGGAGAAAAACTGTTTTTT. Encoded protein: CASKGEKLFF. Complete variable domain (other parts from reference TRBV28 and TRBJ1-4): DVKVTQSSRYLVKRTGEKVFLECVQDMDHENMFWYRQDPGLGLRLIYFSYDVKMKEKGDIPEGYSVSREKKERFSLILESASTNQTSMYLCASKGEKLFFGSGTQLSVL.

This clonotype was detected ten times or more. The chain links TRBV11-2 to TRBJ2-3, with D perhaps matching TRBD2 (7 bases). The length of the CDR3 is 15 residues. Looked up from germline, CDR1 is SGHAT and CDR2 is FQNNGV. V lost 3 bases and J 2 bases, leaving 12 bases between the germline ends. CDR3 protein: CASSFGGAITDTQYF. The CDR3 DNA is TGTGCCAGCAGCTTTGGGGGGGCCATCACAGATACGCAGTATTTT.

This chain joins TRBV10-2 and TRBJ2-7; D ambiguous. This CDR3 contains 14 residues. Germline V gene sequence: CDR1 WSHSY, CDR2 SAAADI. V gave up 0 bases and J gave up 9 bases, with 15 bases separating them. DNA of the CDR3: TGCGCCAGCAGTGAGTCCGATAAGGGTATAGGGCAGTACTTC. This encodes CASSESDKGIGQYF.

This clonotype was seen ten or more times. The V and J genes are TRBV27 and TRBJ1-1; weak D call: TRBD1 (5 bases). This CDR3 has 14 residues. Trimming left V 7 bases short and J 0 bases short, with 12 bases between. Looked up from germline, CDR1 is MNHEY and CDR2 is SMNVEV (reference sequence). The CDR3 spells CASNPLGLNTEAFF. CDR3 DNA: TGTGCCAGCAACCCCTTGGGACTGAACACTGAAGCTTTCTTT.

The chain employs TRBV6-1 and TRBJ2-7; TRBD1 is a possible D gene (6 bases). This CDR3 has 13 residues. Germline loops: CDR1 MNHNS, CDR2 SASEGT. V lost 1 base, J lost 5 bases, and 9 bases lay in between. The CDR3, as DNA: TGTGCCAGCAGTGAAGAGGGGGTCGACGAGCAGTACTTC. It yields the protein CASSEEGVDEQYF.

This clonotype appeared many times. The chain couples TRBV11-2 to TRBJ2-7, with D hard to call. Germline CDR1 and CDR2: SGHAT and FQNNGV. Trimming took 0 bases from V and 5 from J, leaving 11 bases between them. The CDR3 contains 14 residues. The CDR3: CASSLEYNSNEQYF. The CDR3 region has the DNA TGTGCCAGCAGCTTAGAATACAATTCGAACGAGCAGTACTTC.

This clonotype has ten or more counts. CDR3 nucleotide sequence: TGCGCCAGCAGCCAAGGCCCGTCGAACTATGGCTACACCTTC. Its translation is CASSQGPSNYGYTF. The gene calls are TRBV4-1 and TRBJ1-2; D uncertain. Germline V lookup: CDR1 MGHRA, CDR2 YSYEKL. This CDR3 comprises 14 residues. V was clipped by 1 base and J by 2 bases, with 8 bases between them.

This clonotype was seen repeatedly, ten times or more. A read error is likely, as this CDR3 ends without the conserved phenylalanine or tryptophan. The DNA is left out, because the CDR3 cannot be placed on it with certainty; the CDR3 is given as TCRdb lists it. The chain employs TRBV5-1 and TRBJ2-1. Germline V gene sequence: CDR1 SGHRS, CDR2 YFSETQ. The CDR3 totals 9 residues, both ends included. The CDR3 sequence is CASSLGVAI.

This clonotype was found many times. The V call is TRBV5-1, the J call TRBJ2-2; D is uncertain. The germline V gene encodes CDR1 SGHRS and CDR2 YFSETQ. The germline V and J ends were trimmed by 2 bases and 0 bases, with 14 bases remaining between them. This CDR3 is 17 amino acids long. The CDR3 DNA reads as TGCGCCAGCAGCTTACAAATCCAACGGGCGAACACCGGGGAGCTGTTTTTT. The encoded protein is CASSLQIQRANTGELFF.

This clonotype occurred many times. The V gene is TRBV12-3 or TRBV12-4, the J gene TRBJ1-5; no firm D call. This CDR3 has 12 residues. The germline V and J ends were trimmed by 4 bases and 7 bases, with 8 bases remaining between them. Written as DNA, the CDR3 is TGTGCCAGCAGTTCTGGGTTGCAGCCCCAGCATTTT. Protein sequence: CASSSGLQPQHF.

The chain employs TRBV20-1 and TRBJ1-4; D is undetermined. With 3 bases removed from V and 8 bases from J, the gap between germline ends came to 10 bases. The CDR3 extends over 12 amino acids. Germline CDR1 reads DFQATT; CDR2 reads SNEGSKA (reference sequence). The CDR3 coding sequence is TGCAGTGCTAGTGACCAGGACGAAAAACTGTTTTTT. Translating gives CSASDQDEKLFF.

This clonotype was counted at least ten times. The rearrangement uses TRBV25-1 and TRBJ2-1; possibly TRBD1 for D (6 bases). Germline V gene sequence: CDR1 MGHDK, CDR2 SYGVNS. V shed 5 bases and J shed 10 bases, with 18 bases lying between them. There are 14 residues in the CDR3. In DNA, the CDR3 is TGTGCCAGCAGTTCCACAGCAACCGGGACAGAGCAGTTCTTC. As protein: CASSSTATGTEQFF.

In this sample, this clonotype turned up many times. CDR3 coding DNA: TGTGCCAGCAGTTCTAGCGGCTCCTACAATGAGCAGTTCTTC. Its protein is CASSSSGSYNEQFF. The chain combines TRBV4-2 with TRBJ2-1; 7 bases fit TRBD2. The ends lost 6 bases at V and 0 bases at J; junction bases unmatched: 2. This CDR3 spans 14 amino acids. The germline CDR1 and CDR2 sequences are LGHNA and YNFKEQ.

The chain recombines TRBV10-1 with TRBJ2-1; D is unresolved. CDR1 is WNHNN, CDR2 SYGVQD, per germline (reference sequence). The CDR3 covers 13 residues. Trimming pared 8 bases from V and 7 bases from J, leaving 15 bases between. The CDR3 coding sequence is TGCGCCAGCTCCCCCTCCCACGGGAATGAGCAGTTCTTC. Amino acid sequence: CASSPSHGNEQFF.

The chain is built from TRBV9 and TRBJ2-7; 7 bases agree with TRBD1. Germline lookup yields CDR1 SGDLS and CDR2 YYNGEE. Losses at the gene ends were 2 bases for V and 3 bases for J; bases not matched to a gene: 11. The CDR3 runs 16 residues. CDR3 nucleotide sequence: TGTGCCAGCAGCGTGAGTGGACAGGCATCCGGCTACGAGCAGTACTTC. Translated: CASSVSGQASGYEQYF.

This clonotype appeared many times. V is TRBV10-3 and J is TRBJ2-1, with TRBD1 identical over 9 bases. Trimming removed 10 bases from V and 4 bases from J; junction bases left unmatched: 8. The CDR3 covers 14 residues. The V gene's germline CDR1 is ENHRY and CDR2 SYGVKD. This CDR3 reads CATAGTGSYNEQFF. CDR3 nucleotides: TGTGCCACCGCCGGGACAGGGTCATACAATGAGCAGTTCTTC.

This clonotype was picked up many times. The genes are TRBV5-1 and TRBJ2-2; TRBD2 is a possible D gene (5 bases). The CDR3 sequence is 14 residues long. Germline V gene data show CDR1 as SGHRS and CDR2 as YFSETQ. V lost 6 bases and J lost 2, with 11 bases in between. This CDR3 is CASTLGSNTGELFF. The CDR3 nucleotides are TGCGCCAGCACCCTGGGGAGCAACACCGGGGAGCTGTTTTTT.

This clonotype was recorded at least ten times. The chain has TRBV20-1 and TRBJ2-3; D is possibly TRBD2 (6 bases). CDR1 is DFQATT, CDR2 SNEGSKA, per germline (reference sequence). The V and J ends lost 6 bases and 4 bases respectively, with 11 bases between them. CDR3 size: 12 residues. The DNA of the CDR3 is TGCAGTGCCCCGGAGGGCGCAGATACGCAGTATTTT. Its translation is CSAPEGADTQYF.

With regard to this clonotype: Just one base apart from a much larger clone, this may be a read error. The CDR3 DNA sequence: TGCGCCAGCAGCCTTCAGCTTAGTGGCGCTGAGCAGTTCTTC. Amino acids: CASSLQLSGAEQFF. This chain joins TRBV5-1 and TRBJ2-1; D gene uncertain. V lost 4 bases, J lost 9 bases, and 17 bases lay in between. Germline V CDR1 and CDR2: SGHRS, YFSETQ. This CDR3 is 14 amino acids long.

This clonotype has a count of ten or more. The rearrangement links TRBV5-1 to TRBJ2-3, with TRBD2 matching 7 bases. CDR3 length: 13 residues. With V trimmed by 2 bases and J by 4 bases, 1 base remained unmatched. CDR1 and CDR2 (germline): SGHRS, YFSETQ. DNA of the CDR3: TGCGCCAGCAGCTTTCGGGGGGCAGATACGCAGTATTTT. Protein product: CASSFRGADTQYF. The full variable domain, rest sourced from reference TRBV5-1 and TRBJ2-3, is KAGVTQTPRYLIKTRGQQVTLSCSPISGHRSVSWYQQTPGQGLQFLFEYFSETQRNKGNFPGRFSGRQFSNSRSEMNVSTLELGDSALYLCASSFRGADTQYFGPGTRLTVL.

This clonotype appeared many times. The rearrangement links TRBV20-1 to TRBJ2-7; 12 bases align to TRBD2. The CDR3 spans 14 residues. Germline CDR1 is DFQATT and CDR2 is SNEGSKA (reference sequence). V was clipped by 1 base and J by 6 bases; unmatched bases: 4. CDR3 bases: TGCAGTGCTAGAGGACTAGCGGGAGCTGTCGAGCAGTACTTC. Translated: CSARGLAGAVEQYF.

The table lists this clonotype with a few counts. V gene TRBV7-9 combines with J gene TRBJ1-2; TRBD1 matches at 12 bases. The junction had 20 bases not matched to a gene; V was cut back by 5 bases and J by 13 bases. This CDR3 spans 17 amino acids. The germline gives CDR1 SEHNR, CDR2 FQNEAQ (reference sequence). CDR3 nucleotide sequence: TGTGCCAGCAGCAGGGGTAACTACGGGACAGGGGGCTTCAGGAGCACCTTC. This codes for CASSRGNYGTGGFRSTF.

This clonotype was seen more than once but under ten times. This chain links TRBV2 with TRBJ1-5; D gene unclear. V lost 1 base, J lost 5 bases, and 0 bases lay in between. CDR3 size: 11 residues. Germline CDR1 reads SNHLY; CDR2 reads FYNNEI. The CDR3 nucleotides are TGTGCCAGCAGTGAAGATCAGCCCCAGCATTTT. It is translated as CASSEDQPQHF.